A single sample is the source of the 23 T cell receptor beta chains below, sequenced in a study of T cell repertoires in cytomegalovirus infection (dated by TCRdb to the late 2010s). TCRdb names Illumina HiSeq 1500 as the instrument used. TCRdb reprocessed the public reads (quality trimming at Q25 with fastp, clone calling with MiXCR) and kept in-frame beta chains. Here each entry gathers all rows of one CDR3 protein and keeps the most common genes and DNA. The sample table holds under 500,000 distinct CDR3 sequences, of which 40% to 50% were seen once. The ten largest account for roughly two fifths of the sample. No antigen has been identified for these receptors. Read against the paper, the sample's treatment or condition label means: in vitro stimulation with specific CMV peptide epitopes to enrich CMV-specific T cells. The sample consisted of cultured PBMCs, taken from culture after CMV antigen stimulation. Receptors were obtained from a human donor in good health (CMV status not recorded). Some clones in this sample may be carry-over from other donors' samples.

This clonotype was seen a few times. J is TRBJ2-1 and V is TRBV5-1; 8 nucleotides line up with TRBD1. This CDR3 comprises 15 residues. Trimming at V came to 2 bases and at J to 4 bases, leaving 5 bases not matched to a gene. Germline loops: CDR1 SGHRS, CDR2 YFSETQ. CDR3 sequence reads: CASSFRDRRYNEQFF. CDR3 DNA: TGCGCCAGCAGCTTCCGGGACAGGCGTTACAATGAGCAGTTCTTC.

This sequence joins TRBV27 and TRBJ2-1; TRBD2 matches at 7 bases. In germline, CDR1 is MNHEY, CDR2 SMNVEV (reference sequence). This CDR3 contains 16 residues. The V and J ends lost 3 bases and 8 bases, in that order; junction bases with no gene match: 13. CDR3 residues: CASSFGPGGSLYEQFF. The CDR3 bases are TGTGCCAGCAGTTTTGGGCCGGGCGGGAGTTTGTATGAGCAGTTCTTC.

The chain couples TRBV27 to TRBJ2-1; no clear D gene. Per germline, CDR1 MNHEY and CDR2 SMNVEV (reference sequence). This CDR3 has 13 amino acids. The V end was cut by 2 bases, the J end by 7 bases, with 9 bases between. The CDR3: CASSLSRNNEQFF. In nucleotides, the CDR3 is TGTGCCAGCAGTTTAAGTCGGAATAATGAGCAGTTCTTC.

The gene calls are TRBV7-2 and TRBJ2-1; D is uncertain. The length of the CDR3 is 12 residues. Trimming shortened V by 3 bases and J by 8 bases, and 8 bases separated the two germline ends. Looked up from germline, CDR1 is SGHTA and CDR2 is FQGNSA. The CDR3 sequence: CASSFNGDEQFF. CDR3 in DNA: TGTGCCAGCAGCTTTAATGGCGATGAGCAGTTCTTC.

The chain carries TRBV4-2 and TRBJ2-5; 16 positions agree with TRBD2. Germline trimming cut 3 bases from V and 3 bases from J; bases unmatched to any gene: 7. The CDR3 covers 18 residues. Germline V gene sequence: CDR1 LGHNA, CDR2 YNFKEQ. The CDR3 sequence: CASSHTGTSGGAEETQYF. The CDR3 DNA is TGTGCCAGCAGCCACACCGGGACTAGCGGGGGGGCCGAAGAGACCCAGTACTTC.

The rearrangement uses TRBV19 and TRBJ1-1, with 7 positions matching TRBD1. The V segment lost 7 bases and the J segment 9 bases; nucleotides outside the gene matches: 11. CDR1 LNHDA and CDR2 SQIVND come from the germline V gene (reference sequence). This CDR3 has 13 amino acids. Written as DNA, the CDR3 is TGTGCCAGTACCCTCCGGGACAGAGAGAAAGCTTTCTTT. Its protein product is CASTLRDREKAFF. Filled out from reference TRBV19 and TRBJ1-1, the complete variable domain reads DGGITQSPKYLFRKEGQNVTLSCEQNLNHDAMYWYRQDPGQGLRLIYYSQIVNDFQKGDIAEGYSVSREKKESFPLTVTSAQKNPTAFYLCASTLRDREKAFFGQGTRLTVV.

This chain joins TRBV27 and TRBJ2-1; D remains unclear. The germline gives CDR1 MNHEY, CDR2 SMNVEV (reference sequence). This CDR3 is built from 13 residues. V dropped 7 bases and J dropped 4 bases, with 11 bases sitting between them. The CDR3, as DNA: TGTGCCAGCACCCGGAGTCTTTACAATGAGCAGTTCTTC. As protein: CASTRSLYNEQFF.

This clonotype was picked up a small number of times. This rearrangement joins TRBV7-8 to TRBJ1-1, with D perhaps TRBD1 (6 bases). The length of the CDR3 is 14 residues. Per the germline V gene, CDR1 is SGHVS and CDR2 is FQNEAQ. V lost 5 bases and J 8 bases, leaving 18 bases between the germline ends. CDR3 in DNA: TGTGCCAGCAGCCAATCACGCGGGGGCAGGGAAGCTTTCTTT. This encodes CASSQSRGGREAFF.

V is TRBV27 and J is TRBJ2-2; the D gene is possibly TRBD1 (5 bases). V was shortened by 2 bases and J by 6 bases, with 10 bases between the two germline ends. This CDR3 contains 14 residues. Germline values: CDR1 MNHEY, CDR2 SMNVEV (reference sequence). DNA of the CDR3: TGTGCCAGCAGTTTAGGCAGGGTATCCGGGGAGCTGTTTTTT. This translates into CASSLGRVSGELFF.

The V and J genes are TRBV20-1 and TRBJ2-1, with 7 bases aligning to TRBD2. V lost 1 base to trimming and J lost 3 bases; unmatched junction nucleotides: 9. In germline, CDR1 is DFQATT, CDR2 SNEGSKA (reference sequence). This CDR3 comprises 16 residues. CDR3 sequence: CSARVGSPGGYNEQFF. CDR3 DNA: TGCAGTGCTAGAGTAGGGTCTCCGGGGGGCTACAATGAGCAGTTCTTC.

This chain connects TRBV6-2 or TRBV6-3 to TRBJ1-1, with 11 positions matching TRBD1. Germline values: CDR1 MNHEY, CDR2 SVGEGT. Trimming cost V 0 bases and J 0 bases; bases outside gene matches: 6. The CDR3 loop spans 18 amino acids. The CDR3: CASSYSRDRGSMNTEAFF. For the CDR3, the DNA is TGTGCCAGCAGTTACTCGAGGGACAGGGGGTCGATGAACACTGAAGCTTTCTTT.

V is TRBV4-1 and J is TRBJ1-5; D call uncertain. The CDR3 runs to 15 residues. Germline loops: CDR1 MGHRA, CDR2 YSYEKL. Trimming left V 0 bases short and J 4 bases short, with 10 bases between. The CDR3 loop is CASSQEDHLNQPQHF. The DNA for the CDR3 is TGCGCCAGCAGCCAAGAGGACCACCTAAATCAGCCCCAGCATTTT.

This clonotype has a single count. The V call is TRBV6-6, the J call TRBJ2-1; 10 bases agree with TRBD2. In germline, CDR1 is MNHNY, CDR2 SVGAGI (reference sequence). V was clipped by 8 bases and J by 15 bases; unmatched bases: 13. The CDR3 has 13 residues. In nucleotides, the CDR3 is TGTGCCAGCCTTATAGGGCTAGCGGGAGAACCGTTCTTC. Translated, it gives CASLIGLAGEPFF.

This clonotype showed up just a few times. The V and J genes are TRBV7-2 and TRBJ2-1, with TRBD2 identical over 7 bases. The germline V gene has CDR1 SGHTA and CDR2 FQGNSA. This CDR3 has 13 residues. V lost 1 base to trimming and J lost 8 bases; unmatched junction nucleotides: 2. The CDR3, as DNA: TGTGCCAGCAGCTTAGTCGGGGGGTATGAGCAGTTCTTC. It encodes CASSLVGGYEQFF.

This clonotype occurred a few times. The chain combines TRBV7-2 with TRBJ1-3, with D uncertain. CDR1 and CDR2 (germline): SGHTA, FQGNSA. The CDR3 is 13 residues long. Trimming pared 5 bases from V and 2 bases from J, leaving 7 bases between. For the CDR3, the DNA is TGTGCCAGCAGCGATGAGACTGGAAACACCATATATTTT. This gives the protein CASSDETGNTIYF. Looking up the rest from reference TRBV7-2 and TRBJ1-3 gives the full variable domain: GAGVSQSPSNKVTEKGKDVELRCDPISGHTALYWYRQSLGQGLEFLIYFQGNSAPDKSGLPSDRFSAERTGGSVSTLTIQRTQQEDSAVYLCASSDETGNTIYFGEGSWLTVV.

The chain carries TRBV2 and TRBJ1-3; no reliable D call. Trimming stripped 6 bases from V and 4 bases from J, with 7 bases between. Germline CDR1 is SNHLY and CDR2 is FYNNEI. The CDR3 is made up of 12 amino acids. The CDR3 protein is CASSPFGNTIYF. The CDR3 nucleotides are TGTGCCAGCAGCCCCTTCGGAAACACCATATATTTT.

The chain employs TRBV4-2 and TRBJ2-1, with 10 bases identical to TRBD1. The CDR3 extends over 17 amino acids. Germline CDR1 is LGHNA and CDR2 is YNFKEQ. V trimming: 0 bases; J trimming: 5 bases; junction bases outside the gene matches: 7. This CDR3 reads CASSQDPGTGVNNEQFF. The CDR3 region has the DNA TGTGCCAGCAGCCAAGACCCCGGGACAGGGGTGAACAATGAGCAGTTCTTC.

This rearrangement joins TRBV20-1 to TRBJ1-3, with D unresolved. This CDR3 is built from 13 residues. Germline CDR1 DFQATT, CDR2 SNEGSKA (reference sequence). Trimming shortened V by 3 bases and J by 4 bases, and 10 bases separated the two germline ends. The DNA of the CDR3 is TGCAGTGCTAGTCCCTTAGGGGGAAACACCATATATTTT. It specifies CSASPLGGNTIYF.

The rearrangement uses TRBV10-3 and TRBJ2-6; perhaps TRBD1 as D (6 bases). The CDR3 has 17 amino acids. V was clipped by 2 bases and J by 0 bases, with 11 bases between them. Per germline, CDR1 ENHRY and CDR2 SYGVKD. The CDR3 nucleotides are TGTGCCATCAGTGAGCAGTTGACAGGCTCTGGGGCCAACGTCCTGACTTTC. Amino acids: CAISEQLTGSGANVLTF.

This clonotype was seen a few times. The chain recombines TRBV10-3 with TRBJ2-1; 8 positions match TRBD1. The CDR3 sequence is 16 residues long. The trim removed 0 bases at V and 8 bases at J, leaving 9 bases unmatched. From germline, CDR1 is ENHRY and CDR2 SYGVKD. CDR3 in amino acids: CAISESATGVGYEQFF. The CDR3 bases are TGTGCCATCAGTGAGTCGGCGACAGGGGTTGGGTATGAGCAGTTCTTC.

This chain links TRBV7-9 with TRBJ2-3; D not resolved. Germline V gene data show CDR1 as SEHNR and CDR2 as FQNEAQ (reference sequence). CDR3 length equals 13 residues. V was trimmed by 5 bases and J by 7 bases, leaving 13 bases between them. The CDR3 loop reads CASSPKIPNTQYF. The CDR3 DNA reads TGTGCCAGCAGCCCTAAAATACCGAATACGCAGTATTTT.

The CDR3 coding sequence is TGTGCCAGCAGTTACAGCTTCGGGGGCGGTCAGCCCCAGCATTTT. This translates into CASSYSFGGGQPQHF. The genes are TRBV6-2 or TRBV6-3 and TRBJ1-5; a possible D gene is TRBD1 (6 bases). The germline CDR1 and CDR2 sequences are MNHEY and SVGEGT. V was clipped by 2 bases and J by 6 bases, with 14 bases between them. This CDR3 comprises 15 residues.

The J gene is TRBJ2-7, the V gene TRBV7-2; D perhaps matches TRBD2 (6 bases). CDR1 is SGHTA and CDR2 is FQGNSA in the germline V gene. Between the trimmed V and J ends, which lost 1 base and 7 bases, there was a span of 14 bases. This CDR3 has 14 amino acids. The CDR3 spells CASSLVPTAGEQYF. The CDR3 nucleotides read TGTGCCAGCAGCTTAGTTCCCACTGCGGGGGAGCAGTACTTC.